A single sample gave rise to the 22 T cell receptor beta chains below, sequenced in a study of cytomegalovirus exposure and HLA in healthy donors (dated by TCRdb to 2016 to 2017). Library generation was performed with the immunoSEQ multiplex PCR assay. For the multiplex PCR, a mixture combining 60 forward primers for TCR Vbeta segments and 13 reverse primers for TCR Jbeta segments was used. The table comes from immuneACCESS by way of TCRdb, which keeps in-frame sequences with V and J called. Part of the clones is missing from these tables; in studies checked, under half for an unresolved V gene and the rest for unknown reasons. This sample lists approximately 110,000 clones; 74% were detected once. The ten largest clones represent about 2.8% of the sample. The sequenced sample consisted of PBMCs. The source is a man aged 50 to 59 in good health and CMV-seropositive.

CDR3 nucleotide sequence: TGTGCCAGCAGCCCTCATCCCGACAGGGTCGGCGGCCACGAGCAGTACTTC. Protein sequence: CASSPHPDRVGGHEQYF. The chain carries TRBV7-8 and TRBJ2-7, with 7 bases fitting TRBD1. CDR3 size: 17 residues. Germline V gives CDR1 SGHVS, CDR2 FQNEAQ. Trimming took 5 bases from V and 5 from J; bases not matched to a gene: 18.

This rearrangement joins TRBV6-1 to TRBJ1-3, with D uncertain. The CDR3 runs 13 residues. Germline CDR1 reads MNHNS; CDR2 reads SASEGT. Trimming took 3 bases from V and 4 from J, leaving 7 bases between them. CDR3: CASSDLVGNTIYF. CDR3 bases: TGTGCCAGCAGTGATTTAGTGGGAAACACCATATATTTT.

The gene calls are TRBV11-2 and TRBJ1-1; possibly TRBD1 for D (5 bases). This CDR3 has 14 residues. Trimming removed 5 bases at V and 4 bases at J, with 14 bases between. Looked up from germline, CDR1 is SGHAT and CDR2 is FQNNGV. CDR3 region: CASSESGGITEAFF. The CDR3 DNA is TGTGCCAGCAGCGAAAGTGGGGGGATCACTGAAGCTTTCTTT.

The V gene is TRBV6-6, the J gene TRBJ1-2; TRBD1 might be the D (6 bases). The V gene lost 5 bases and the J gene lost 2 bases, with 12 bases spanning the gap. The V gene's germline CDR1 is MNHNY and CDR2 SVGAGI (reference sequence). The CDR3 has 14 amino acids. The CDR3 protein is CASSPPTGNYGYTF. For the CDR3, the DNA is TGTGCCAGCAGTCCCCCTACAGGGAACTATGGCTACACCTTC.

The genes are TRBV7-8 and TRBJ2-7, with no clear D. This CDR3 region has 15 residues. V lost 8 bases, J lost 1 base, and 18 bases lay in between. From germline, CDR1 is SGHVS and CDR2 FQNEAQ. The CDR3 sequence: CASASLASASYEQYF. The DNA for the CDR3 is TGTGCCAGCGCCTCGCTGGCTAGTGCGTCCTACGAGCAGTACTTC.

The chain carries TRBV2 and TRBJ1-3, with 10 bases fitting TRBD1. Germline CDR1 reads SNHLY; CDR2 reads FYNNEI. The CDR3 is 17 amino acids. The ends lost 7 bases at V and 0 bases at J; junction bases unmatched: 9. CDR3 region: CASNPRTGGISGNTIYF. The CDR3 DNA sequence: TGTGCCAGCAACCCTCGGACAGGGGGAATCTCTGGAAACACCATATATTTT.

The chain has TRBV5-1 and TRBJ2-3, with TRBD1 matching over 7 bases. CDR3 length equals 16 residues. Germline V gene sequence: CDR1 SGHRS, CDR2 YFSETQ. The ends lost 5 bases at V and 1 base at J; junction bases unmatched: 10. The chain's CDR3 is CASRPSPGQGTDTQYF. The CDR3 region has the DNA TGCGCCAGCAGACCCTCGCCCGGACAGGGCACAGATACGCAGTATTTT.

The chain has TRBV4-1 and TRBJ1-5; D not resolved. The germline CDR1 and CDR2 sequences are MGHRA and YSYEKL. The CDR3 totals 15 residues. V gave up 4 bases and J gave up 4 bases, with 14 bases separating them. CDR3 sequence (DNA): TGCGCCAGCAGCCGAGTGCAGACGGGTAATCAGCCCCAGCATTTT. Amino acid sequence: CASSRVQTGNQPQHF.

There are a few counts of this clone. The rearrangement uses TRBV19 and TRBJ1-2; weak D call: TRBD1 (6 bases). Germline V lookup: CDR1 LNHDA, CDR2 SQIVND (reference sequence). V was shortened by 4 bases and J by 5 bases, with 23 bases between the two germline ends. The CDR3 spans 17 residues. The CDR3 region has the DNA TGTGCCAGTAGTAGGGTGGGGGACATACGTTCGGGTTATGGCTACACCTTC. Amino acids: CASSRVGDIRSGYGYTF.

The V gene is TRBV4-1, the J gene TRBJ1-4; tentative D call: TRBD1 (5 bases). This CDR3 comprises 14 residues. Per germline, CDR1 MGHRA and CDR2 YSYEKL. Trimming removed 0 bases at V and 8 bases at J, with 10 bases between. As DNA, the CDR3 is TGCGCCAGCAGCCAAGATCAAGGGGAAGAAAAACTGTTTTTT. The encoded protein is CASSQDQGEEKLFF.

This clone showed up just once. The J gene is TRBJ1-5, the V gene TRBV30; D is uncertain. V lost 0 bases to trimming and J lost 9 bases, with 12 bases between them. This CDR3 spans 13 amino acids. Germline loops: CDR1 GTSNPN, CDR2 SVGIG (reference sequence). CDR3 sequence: CAWSVEEFRPQHF. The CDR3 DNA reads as TGTGCCTGGAGTGTTGAGGAGTTTCGGCCCCAGCATTTT.

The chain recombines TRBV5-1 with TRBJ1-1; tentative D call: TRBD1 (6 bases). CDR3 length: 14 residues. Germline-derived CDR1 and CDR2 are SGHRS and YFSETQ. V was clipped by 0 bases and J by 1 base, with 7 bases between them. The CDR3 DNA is TGCGCCAGCAGCTTGGAAGGGGGGAACACTGAAGCTTTCTTT. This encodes CASSLEGGNTEAFF.

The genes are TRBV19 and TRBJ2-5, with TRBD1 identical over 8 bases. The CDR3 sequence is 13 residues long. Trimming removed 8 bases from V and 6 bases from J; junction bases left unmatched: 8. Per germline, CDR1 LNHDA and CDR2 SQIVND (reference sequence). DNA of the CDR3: TGTGCCAGTGGCGGACAGGGTAGTAAGACCCAGTACTTC. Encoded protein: CASGGQGSKTQYF.

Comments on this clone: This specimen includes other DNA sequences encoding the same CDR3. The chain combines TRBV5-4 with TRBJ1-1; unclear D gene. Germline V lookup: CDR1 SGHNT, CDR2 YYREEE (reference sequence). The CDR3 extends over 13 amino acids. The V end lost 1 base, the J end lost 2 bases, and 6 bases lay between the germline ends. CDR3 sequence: CASSLSVNTEAFF. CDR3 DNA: TGTGCCAGCAGCTTGTCGGTAAACACTGAAGCTTTCTTT.

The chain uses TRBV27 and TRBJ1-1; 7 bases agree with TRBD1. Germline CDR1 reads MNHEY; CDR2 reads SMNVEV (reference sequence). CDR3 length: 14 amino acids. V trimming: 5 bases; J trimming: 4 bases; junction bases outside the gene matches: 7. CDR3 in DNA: TGTGCCAGCAGTGTCACCTCAGGGGGCACTGAAGCTTTCTTT. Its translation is CASSVTSGGTEAFF.

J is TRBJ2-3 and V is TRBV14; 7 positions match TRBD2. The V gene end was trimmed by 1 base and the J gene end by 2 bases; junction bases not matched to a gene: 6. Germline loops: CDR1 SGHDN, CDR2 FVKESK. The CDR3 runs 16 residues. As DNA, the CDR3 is TGTGCCAGCAGCCAAGTACTTGGGACTACCACAGATACGCAGTATTTT. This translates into CASSQVLGTTTDTQYF.

CDR3 sequence reads: CASSQGGDRGGNQPQHF. The DNA of the CDR3 is TGTGCCAGCAGCCAGGGCGGGGACAGGGGTGGGAATCAGCCCCAGCATTTT. This rearrangement joins TRBV4-2 to TRBJ1-5, with 10 bases identical to TRBD1. J lost 4 bases, V lost 3 bases, and 9 bases had no gene match. The V gene's germline CDR1 is LGHNA and CDR2 YNFKEQ. This CDR3 is built from 17 residues.

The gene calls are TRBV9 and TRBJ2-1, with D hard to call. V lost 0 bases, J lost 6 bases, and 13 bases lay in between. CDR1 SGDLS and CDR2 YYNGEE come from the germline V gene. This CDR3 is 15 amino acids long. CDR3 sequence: CASSVGASLGNEQFF. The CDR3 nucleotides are TGTGCCAGCAGCGTAGGAGCTAGTTTAGGCAATGAGCAGTTCTTC. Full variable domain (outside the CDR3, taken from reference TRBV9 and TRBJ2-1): DSGVTQTPKHLITATGQRVTLRCSPRSGDLSVYWYQQSLDQGLQFLIQYYNGEERAKGNILERFSAQQFPDLHSELNLSSLELGDSALYFCASSVGASLGNEQFFGPGTRLTVL.

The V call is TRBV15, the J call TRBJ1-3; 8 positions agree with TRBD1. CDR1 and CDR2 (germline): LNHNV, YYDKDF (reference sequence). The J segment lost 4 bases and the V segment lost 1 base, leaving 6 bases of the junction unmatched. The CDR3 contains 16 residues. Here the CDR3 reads CATSRGPGGNGNTIYF. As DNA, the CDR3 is TGTGCCACCAGCAGAGGTCCAGGGGGCAACGGAAACACCATATATTTT.

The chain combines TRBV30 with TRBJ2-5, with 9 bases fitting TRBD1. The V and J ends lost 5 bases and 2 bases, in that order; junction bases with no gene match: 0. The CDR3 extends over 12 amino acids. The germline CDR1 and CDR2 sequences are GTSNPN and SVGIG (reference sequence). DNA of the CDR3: TGTGCCTGGGGGACAGGGCAAGAGACCCAGTACTTC. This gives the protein CAWGTGQETQYF.

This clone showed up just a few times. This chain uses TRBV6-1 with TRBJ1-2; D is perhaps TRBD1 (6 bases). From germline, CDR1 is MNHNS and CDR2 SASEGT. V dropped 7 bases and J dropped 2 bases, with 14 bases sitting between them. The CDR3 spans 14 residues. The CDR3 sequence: CASIDFTGNYGYTF. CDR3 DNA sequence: TGTGCCAGCATAGACTTCACAGGGAACTATGGCTACACCTTC.

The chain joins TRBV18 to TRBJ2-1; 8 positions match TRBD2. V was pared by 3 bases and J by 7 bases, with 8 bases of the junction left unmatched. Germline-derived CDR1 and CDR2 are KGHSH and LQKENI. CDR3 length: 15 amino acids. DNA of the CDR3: TGTGCCAGCTCACCCCTTAGCGGGAATAGGAATGAGCAGTTCTTC. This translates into CASSPLSGNRNEQFF.